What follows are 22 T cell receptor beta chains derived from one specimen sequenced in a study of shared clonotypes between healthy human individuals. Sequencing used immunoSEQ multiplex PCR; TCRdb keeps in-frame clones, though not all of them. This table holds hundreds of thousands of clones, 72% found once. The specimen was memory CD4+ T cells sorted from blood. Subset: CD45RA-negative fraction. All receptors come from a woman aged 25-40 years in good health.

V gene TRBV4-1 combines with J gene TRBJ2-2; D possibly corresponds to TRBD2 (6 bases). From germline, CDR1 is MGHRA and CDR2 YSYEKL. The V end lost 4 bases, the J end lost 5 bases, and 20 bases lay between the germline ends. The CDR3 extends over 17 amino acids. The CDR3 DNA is TGCGCCAGCAGCCGCCCAGGAGGGCCTCGAATAACCGGGGAGCTGTTTTTT. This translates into CASSRPGGPRITGELFF.

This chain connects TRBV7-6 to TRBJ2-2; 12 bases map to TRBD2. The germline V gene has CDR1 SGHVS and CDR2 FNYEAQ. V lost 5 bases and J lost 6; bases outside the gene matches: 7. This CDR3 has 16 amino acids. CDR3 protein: CASSRRTSGIAGELFF. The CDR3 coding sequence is TGTGCCAGCAGCCGCCGGACTAGCGGGATCGCCGGGGAGCTGTTTTTT.

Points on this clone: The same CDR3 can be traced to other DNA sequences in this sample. The CDR3 here is CASHRRGAQETQYF. DNA of the CDR3: TGTGCCAGCCACCGAAGAGGGGCTCAAGAGACCCAGTACTTC. The rearrangement joins TRBV19 to TRBJ2-5; D tentatively fits TRBD1 or TRBD2 (5 bases each). Looked up from germline, CDR1 is LNHDA and CDR2 is SQIVND (reference sequence). This CDR3 has 14 residues. V shed 9 bases and J shed 2 bases, with 16 bases lying between them.

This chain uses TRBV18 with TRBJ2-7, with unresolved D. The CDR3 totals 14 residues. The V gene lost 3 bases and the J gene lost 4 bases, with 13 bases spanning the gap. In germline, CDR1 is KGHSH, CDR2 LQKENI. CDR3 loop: CASSPLRLGYEQYF. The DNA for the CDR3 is TGTGCCAGCTCACCCCTCAGGTTGGGTTACGAGCAGTACTTC.

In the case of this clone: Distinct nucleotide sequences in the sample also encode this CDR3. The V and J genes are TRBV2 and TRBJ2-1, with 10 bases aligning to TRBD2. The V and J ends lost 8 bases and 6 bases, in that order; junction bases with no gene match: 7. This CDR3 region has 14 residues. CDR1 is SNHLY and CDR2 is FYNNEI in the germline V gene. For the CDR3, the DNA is TGTGCCAGCGGAGGGCTAGCGGGAGTCAATGAGCAGTTCTTC. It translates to CASGGLAGVNEQFF.

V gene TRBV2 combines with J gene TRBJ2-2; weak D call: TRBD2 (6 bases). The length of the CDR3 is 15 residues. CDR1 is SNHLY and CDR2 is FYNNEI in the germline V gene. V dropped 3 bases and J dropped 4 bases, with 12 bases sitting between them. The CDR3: CASSEVLAATGELFF. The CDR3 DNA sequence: TGTGCCAGCAGTGAGGTACTAGCAGCCACCGGGGAGCTGTTTTTT.

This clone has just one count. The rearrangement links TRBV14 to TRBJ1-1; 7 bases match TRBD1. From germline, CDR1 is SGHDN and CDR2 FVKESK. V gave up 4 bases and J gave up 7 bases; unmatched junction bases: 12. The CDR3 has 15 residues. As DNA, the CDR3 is TGTGCCAGCAGCCGATACAGGGGAAGGGGAAGTGAAGCTTTCTTT. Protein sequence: CASSRYRGRGSEAFF.

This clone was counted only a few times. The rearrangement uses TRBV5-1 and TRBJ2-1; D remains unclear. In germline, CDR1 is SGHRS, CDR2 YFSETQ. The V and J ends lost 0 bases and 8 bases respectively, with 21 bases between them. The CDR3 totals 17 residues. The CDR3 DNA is TGCGCCAGCAGCTTGGAGGCAGGACCCGTGGGATACTATGAGCAGTTCTTC. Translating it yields CASSLEAGPVGYYEQFF.

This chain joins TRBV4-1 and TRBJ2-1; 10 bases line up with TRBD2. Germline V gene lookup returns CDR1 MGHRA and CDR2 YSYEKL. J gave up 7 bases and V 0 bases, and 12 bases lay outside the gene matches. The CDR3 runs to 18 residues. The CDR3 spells CASSQDGSGRAGMNEQFF. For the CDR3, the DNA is TGCGCCAGCAGCCAAGATGGGAGCGGGAGGGCCGGGATGAATGAGCAGTTCTTC.

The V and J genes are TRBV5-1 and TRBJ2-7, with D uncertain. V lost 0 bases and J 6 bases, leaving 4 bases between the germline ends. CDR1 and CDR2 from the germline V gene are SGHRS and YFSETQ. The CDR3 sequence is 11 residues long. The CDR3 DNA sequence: TGCGCCAGCAGCTTGGACGTCGAGCAGTACTTC. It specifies CASSLDVEQYF. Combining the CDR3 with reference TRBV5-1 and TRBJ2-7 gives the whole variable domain KAGVTQTPRYLIKTRGQQVTLSCSPISGHRSVSWYQQTPGQGLQFLFEYFSETQRNKGNFPGRFSGRQFSNSRSEMNVSTLELGDSALYLCASSLDVEQYFGPGTRLTVT.

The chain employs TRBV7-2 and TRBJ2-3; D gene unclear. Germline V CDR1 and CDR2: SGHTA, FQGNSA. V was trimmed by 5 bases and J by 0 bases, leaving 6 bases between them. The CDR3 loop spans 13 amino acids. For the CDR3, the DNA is TGTGCCAGCAGCCCGTGGAGCACAGATACGCAGTATTTT. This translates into CASSPWSTDTQYF.

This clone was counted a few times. CDR3 amino acids: CASSQTMGTGNYEQYF. The CDR3 coding sequence is TGTGCCAGCAGCCAGACAATGGGGACGGGGAACTACGAGCAGTACTTC. V usage is TRBV5-4 and J usage is TRBJ2-5; D possibly matches TRBD1 or TRBD2 (5 bases each). The J call is uncertain, as TRBJ2-7 better fits the DNA end. From germline, CDR1 is SGHNT and CDR2 YYREEE (reference sequence). This CDR3 has 16 amino acids.

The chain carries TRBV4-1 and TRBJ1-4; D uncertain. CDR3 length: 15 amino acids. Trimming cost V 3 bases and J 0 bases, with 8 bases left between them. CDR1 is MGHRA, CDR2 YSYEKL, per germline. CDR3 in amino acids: CASSQGSATNEKLFF. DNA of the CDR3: TGCGCCAGCAGCCAGGGATCAGCAACTAATGAAAAACTGTTTTTT.

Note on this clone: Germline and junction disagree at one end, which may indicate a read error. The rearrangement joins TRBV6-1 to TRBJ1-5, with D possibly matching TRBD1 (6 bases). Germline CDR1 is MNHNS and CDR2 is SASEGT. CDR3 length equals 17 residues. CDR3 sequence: CAISEPEGGSGNQPQHF. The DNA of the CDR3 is TGTGCCATCAGTGAGCCTGAGGGGGGTTCGGGTAATCAGCCCCAGCATTTT.

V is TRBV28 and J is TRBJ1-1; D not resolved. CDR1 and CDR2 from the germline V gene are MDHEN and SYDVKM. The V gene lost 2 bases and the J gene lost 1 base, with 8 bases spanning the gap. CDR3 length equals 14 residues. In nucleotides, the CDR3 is TGTGCCAGCAGTTTACTTTACAGGAACACTGAAGCTTTCTTT. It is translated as CASSLLYRNTEAFF.

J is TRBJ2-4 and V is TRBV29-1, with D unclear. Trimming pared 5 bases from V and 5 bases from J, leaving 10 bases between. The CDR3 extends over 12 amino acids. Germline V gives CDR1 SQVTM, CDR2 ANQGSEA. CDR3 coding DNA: TGCAGCGTTCAGATTCTGGAAAACATTCAGTACTTC. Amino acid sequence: CSVQILENIQYF.

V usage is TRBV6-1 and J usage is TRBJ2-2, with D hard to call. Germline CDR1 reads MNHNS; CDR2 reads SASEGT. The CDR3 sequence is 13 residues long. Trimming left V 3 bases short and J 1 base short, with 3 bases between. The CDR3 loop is CASSEMNTGELFF. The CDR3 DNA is TGTGCCAGCAGTGAGATGAACACCGGGGAGCTGTTTTTT.

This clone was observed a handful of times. The CDR3, as DNA: TGTGCCAGCAGTCCTCCGGGACAGGGGGACGAGCAGTACTTC. Encoded protein: CASSPPGQGDEQYF. The chain joins TRBV28 to TRBJ2-7, with 11 bases that match TRBD1. The V and J ends lost 5 bases and 5 bases, in that order; junction bases with no gene match: 5. CDR1 and CDR2 (germline): MDHEN, SYDVKM. This CDR3 is 14 amino acids long.

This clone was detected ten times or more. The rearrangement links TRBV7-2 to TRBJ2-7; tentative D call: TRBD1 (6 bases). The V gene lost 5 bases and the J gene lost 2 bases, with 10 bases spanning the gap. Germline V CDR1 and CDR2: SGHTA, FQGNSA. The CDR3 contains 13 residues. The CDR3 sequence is CASSRRGAYEQYF. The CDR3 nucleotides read TGTGCCAGCAGCCGCAGGGGAGCCTACGAGCAGTACTTC.

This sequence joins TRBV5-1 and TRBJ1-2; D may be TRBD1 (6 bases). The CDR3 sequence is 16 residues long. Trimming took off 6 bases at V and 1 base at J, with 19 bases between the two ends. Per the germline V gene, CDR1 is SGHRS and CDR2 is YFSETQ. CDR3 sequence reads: CASTPGQGPLNYGYTF. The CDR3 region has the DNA TGCGCCAGCACCCCGGGACAAGGACCTCTTAACTATGGCTACACCTTC.

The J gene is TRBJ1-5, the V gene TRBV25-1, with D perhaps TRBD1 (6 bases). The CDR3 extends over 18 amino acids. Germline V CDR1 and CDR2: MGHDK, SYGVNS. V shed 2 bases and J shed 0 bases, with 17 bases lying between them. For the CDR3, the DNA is TGTGCCAGCAGTGAAGGGTGGGACACCCCTTATAGCAATCAGCCCCAGCATTTT. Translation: CASSEGWDTPYSNQPQHF.

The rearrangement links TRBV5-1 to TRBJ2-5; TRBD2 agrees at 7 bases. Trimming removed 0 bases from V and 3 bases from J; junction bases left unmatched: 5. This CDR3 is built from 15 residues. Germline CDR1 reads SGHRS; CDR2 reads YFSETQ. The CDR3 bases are TGCGCCAGCAGCTTGGGACTAGCCTCAAAAGAGACCCAGTACTTC. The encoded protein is CASSLGLASKETQYF. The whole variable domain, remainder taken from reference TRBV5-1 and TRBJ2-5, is KAGVTQTPRYLIKTRGQQVTLSCSPISGHRSVSWYQQTPGQGLQFLFEYFSETQRNKGNFPGRFSGRQFSNSRSEMNVSTLELGDSALYLCASSLGLASKETQYFGPGTRLLVL.